The present entry profiles one TCR beta chain with its context. Its specificity is unknown. This beta chain represents an off-target read in a library built for alpha chains; its size is of limited meaning. Trimming took 11 bases from V and 4 from J, leaving 14 bases between them. Looked up from germline, CDR1 is MNHEY and CDR2 is SMNVEV (reference sequence). CDR3 size: 12 residues. This sample is part of a study of spatial heterogeneity in lung cancer. Study as a whole: There were, on average, more than 9.5 raw-read appearances for each unique TCR and UMI combination. Study-level points and caveats: How many expanded intratumoral alpha and beta TCRs were present tracked the tumor mutation count, which was a count of nonsynonymous mutations.

One entry per CDR3 protein, called by TCRdb with MiXCR from the 5' RACE reads. This sample has about 8,100 distinct CDR3 sequences; about an eighth occur once, and the top ten carry around 10%. Time point specified: sample taken at primary tumor resection. Samples were obtained from around 73 donors, all untreated early-stage non-small cell lung cancer patients. Whole RNA came from tumor, nontumor lung or frozen PBMC and was sequenced without being sorted. The clonotype comes from a male donor with early-stage non-small cell lung cancer. Material: lung tumor tissue, obtained at surgery. The V and J genes are TRBV27 and TRBJ1-1; D possibly corresponds to TRBD1 (6 bases). The CDR3 DNA reads as TGTGCCTCCTGGGGGCTGAGCACTGAAGCTTTCTTT. Translation: CASWGLSTEAFF.